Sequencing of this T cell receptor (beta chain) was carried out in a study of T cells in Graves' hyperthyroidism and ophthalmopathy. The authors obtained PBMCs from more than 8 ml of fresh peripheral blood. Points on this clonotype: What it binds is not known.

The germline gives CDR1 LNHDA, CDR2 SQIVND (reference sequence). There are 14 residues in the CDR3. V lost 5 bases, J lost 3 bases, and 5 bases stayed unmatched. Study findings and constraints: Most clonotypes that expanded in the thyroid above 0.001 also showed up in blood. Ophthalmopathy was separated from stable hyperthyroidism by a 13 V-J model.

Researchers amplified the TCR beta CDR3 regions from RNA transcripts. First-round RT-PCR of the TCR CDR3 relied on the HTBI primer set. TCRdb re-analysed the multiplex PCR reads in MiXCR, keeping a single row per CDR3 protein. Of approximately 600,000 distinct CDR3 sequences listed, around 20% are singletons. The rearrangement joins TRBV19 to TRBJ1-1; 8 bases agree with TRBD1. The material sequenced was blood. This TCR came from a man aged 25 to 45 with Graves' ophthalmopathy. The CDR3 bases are TGTGCCAGTAGTCCAGGGGGCTCGGACACTGAAGCTTTCTTT. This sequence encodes CASSPGGSDTEAFF.